Listed below are T cell receptor beta chains from one sample, sequenced in a study of T-cell reconstitution after alpha-beta-depleted transplantation in children. TCRdb independently ran MiXCR on the PCR reads; one entry per CDR3 protein. The repertoire has approximately 300,000 distinct CDR3 sequences, 9.5% to 13% of them found once; the top ten carry around 7.6%. Sequences were derived from PBMCs, sampled before TCRalphabeta/CD19-depleted stem cell transplant. These receptors came from a boy less than two years old with acute myeloid leukemia, due to receive a stem cell transplant. The CDR3 runs from the conserved cysteine through the conserved F or W. The D gene is left open where the match is weak. The listing skips clone size in some rows; elsewhere it reads once, few, many or a size class.

D,size,J,V,CDR3,DNA
.,many,TRBJ1-5,TRBV28,CASSSRGHRRDQPQHF,TGTGCCAGCAGTTCGAGGGGCCACCGAAGGGATCAGCCCCAGCATTTT
.,many,TRBJ1-1,TRBV28,CASSLWASGNTEAFF,TGTGCCAGCAGTTTATGGGCCAGTGGGAACACTGAAGCTTTCTTT
.,many,TRBJ1-6,TRBV28,CASSLLGQWEGSPLHF,TGTGCCAGCAGTTTATTAGGACAGTGGGAGGGTTCACCCCTCCACTTT
.,few,TRBJ2-7,TRBV29-1,CSVGGGGINPYEQYF,TGCAGCGTTGGAGGGGGGGGTATAAACCCCTACGAGCAGTACTTC
.,.,TRBJ2-1,TRBV28,CASSFGLVDNEQFF,TGTGCCAGCAGTTTTGGTCTAGTCGACAATGAGCAGTTCTTC
.,few,TRBJ2-3,TRBV19,CASSIDRRERDTQYF,TGTGCCAGTAGTATAGATCGAAGGGAACGAGATACGCAGTATTTT
.,many,TRBJ1-2,TRBV6-6,CASWGNYGYTF,TGTGCCAGCTGGGGGAACTATGGCTACACCTTC
TRBD2,few,TRBJ2-1,TRBV9,CASSPYTSGSDNEQFF,TGTGCCAGCAGCCCCTATACTAGCGGGAGCGACAATGAGCAGTTCTTC
TRBD1,many,TRBJ2-7,TRBV4-3,CASSQTTGGEQYF,TGCGCCAGCAGCCAAACCACAGGGGGAGAGCAGTACTTC
TRBD1,.,TRBJ2-7,TRBV10-3,CAIRDRGLYEQYF,TGTGCCATCAGGGACAGGGGATTGTACGAGCAGTACTTC
.,many,TRBJ2-1,TRBV7-2,CASSWGSYNEQFF,TGTGCCAGCAGCTGGGGGTCCTACAATGAGCAGTTCTTC
TRBD2,.,TRBJ2-2,TRBV7-9,CASSRSGANTGELFF,TGTGCCAGCAGCCGAAGCGGGGCGAACACCGGGGAGCTGTTTTTT
.,many,TRBJ2-4,TRBV10-3,CAISESQTVAKNIQYF,TGTGCCATCAGTGAGTCTCAAACAGTAGCCAAAAACATTCAGTACTTC
.,many,TRBJ2-5,TRBV25-1,CASSEWAGEETQYF,TGTGCCAGCAGTGAATGGGCAGGGGAAGAGACCCAGTACTTC
.,.,TRBJ1-3,TRBV28,CASTTGSSGNTIYF,TGTGCCAGCACCACAGGGAGCTCTGGAAACACCATATATTTT
.,few,TRBJ1-6,TRBV27,CASSLTQFNSPLHF,TGTGCCAGCAGTTTAACACAGTTCAATTCACCCCTCCACTTT
.,many,TRBJ2-7,TRBV7-6,CASSLGGIGEQYF,TGTGCCAGCAGCTTAGGGGGGATTGGCGAGCAGTACTTC
TRBD2,.,TRBJ2-1,TRBV6-1,CASSPLGAGGYNEQFF,TGTGCCAGCAGTCCCCTGGGAGCGGGGGGGTACAATGAGCAGTTCTTC
.,.,TRBJ2-1,TRBV5-1,CASSLEARYNEQFF,TGCGCCAGCAGCTTAGAAGCGAGGTACAATGAGCAGTTCTTC
TRBD1,many,TRBJ2-7,TRBV7-9,CASSYPGQGGYEQYF,TGTGCCAGCAGCTATCCGGGACAGGGCGGGTACGAGCAGTACTTC
.,.,TRBJ1-2,TRBV28,CASSIFGRTFYGYTF,TGTGCCAGCAGTATTTTTGGACGGACTTTCTATGGCTACACCTTC
TRBD1,many,TRBJ1-4,TRBV11-2,CASSTGGTNEKLFF,TGTGCCAGCAGCACAGGGGGGACTAATGAAAAACTGTTTTTT
.,many,TRBJ2-3,TRBV12-3/TRBV12-4,CASSSPRDSTDTQYF,TGTGCCAGCAGTTCCCCCCGGGACAGCACAGATACGCAGTATTTT
.,many,TRBJ2-1,TRBV7-9,CASSLPVNNEQFF,TGTGCCAGCAGCTTACCGGTAAACAATGAGCAGTTCTTC
TRBD1,few,TRBJ1-5,TRBV20-1,CSASPGTGGNNQPQHF,TGCAGTGCTAGCCCCGGGACAGGGGGCAACAATCAGCCCCAGCATTTT
.,.,TRBJ2-5,TRBV5-4,CASSREWSRETQYF,TGTGCCAGCAGCCGGGAGTGGTCCAGGGAGACCCAGTACTTC
TRBD2,.,TRBJ2-1,TRBV7-9,CASSIKRGGDNEQFF,TGTGCCAGCAGCATCAAGCGGGGGGGGGACAATGAGCAGTTCTTC
TRBD2,many,TRBJ2-7,TRBV4-3,CASSQDGTSGYEQYF,TGCGCCAGCAGCCAAGACGGGACTAGCGGCTACGAGCAGTACTTC
.,many,TRBJ1-5,TRBV12-3/TRBV12-4,CASSSSTGNQPQHF,TGTGCCAGCAGTTCCTCCACAGGGAATCAGCCCCAGCATTTT
.,many,TRBJ2-1,TRBV20-1,CSASGRARWEQFF,TGCAGTGCTAGCGGGCGAGCTCGTTGGGAGCAGTTCTTC
.,many,TRBJ2-4,TRBV7-8,CASSTLGFLLAKNIQYF,TGTGCCAGCAGCACCCTGGGATTTTTACTAGCCAAAAACATTCAGTACTTC
TRBD1,many,TRBJ1-1,TRBV20-1,CSACDRENTEAFF,TGCAGTGCTTGTGACAGGGAGAATACTGAAGCTTTCTTT
TRBD1,many,TRBJ1-6,TRBV25-1,CASSDPVGRGSSSPLHF,TGTGCCAGCAGTGACCCGGTTGGCAGGGGGTCGAGTTCACCCCTCCACTTT
TRBD1,many,TRBJ2-3,TRBV24-1,CATSDPGTGGTDTQYF,TGTGCCACCAGTGACCCCGGGACAGGGGGCACAGATACGCAGTATTTT
.,many,TRBJ2-1,TRBV5-5,CASSLSTSLQFF,TGTGCCAGCAGCTTGTCGACGTCGCTTCAGTTCTTC
.,many,TRBJ2-7,TRBV5-6,CASSFGTDQYF,TGTGCCAGCAGCTTCGGGACCGATCAGTACTTC
.,many,TRBJ2-2,TRBV9,CASSVGGSTGELFF,TGTGCCAGCAGCGTAGGAGGATCAACCGGGGAGCTGTTTTTT
TRBD2,many,TRBJ2-1,TRBV5-1,CASSFRLAGVNEQFF,TGCGCCAGCAGCTTCCGACTAGCGGGAGTCAATGAGCAGTTCTTC
TRBD2,many,TRBJ2-1,TRBV6-5,CASRRTSGRAYEQFF,TGTGCCAGCAGAAGGACTAGCGGGAGGGCTTATGAGCAGTTCTTC
.,many,TRBJ2-3,TRBV7-2,CASSLDGTLSTDTQYF,TGTGCCAGCAGCTTAGACGGGACTCTCTCCACAGATACGCAGTATTTT
.,many,TRBJ2-1,TRBV29-1,CSVGTKRPYNEQFF,TGCAGCGTTGGGACAAAAAGGCCCTACAATGAGCAGTTCTTC
TRBD1,many,TRBJ2-5,TRBV20-1,CSAINPGTVSETQYF,TGCAGTGCTATTAATCCCGGGACAGTTTCAGAGACCCAGTACTTC
TRBD1,few,TRBJ2-1,TRBV4-2,CASSKDRQGGSYNEQFF,TGTGCCAGCAGCAAAGATCGACAGGGGGGTTCCTACAATGAGCAGTTCTTC
TRBD2,few,TRBJ2-1,TRBV7-2,CASSPSPSGGYNEQFF,TGTGCCAGCAGCCCCTCCCCGAGCGGGGGCTACAATGAGCAGTTCTTC
.,many,TRBJ2-1,TRBV29-1,CSVRTNTASYNEQFF,TGCAGCGTTCGGACTAACACTGCCTCCTACAATGAGCAGTTCTTC
.,many,TRBJ2-3,TRBV5-1,CFSNPTGLTDTQYF,TGCTTCAGCAACCCGACAGGACTCACAGATACGCAGTATTTT
TRBD2,many,TRBJ2-3,TRBV10-3,CATSSGAPTDTQYF,TGTGCCACCAGTAGCGGGGCGCCCACAGATACGCAGTATTTT
TRBD1,few,TRBJ1-2,TRBV20-1,CSARSANEQGAYGYTF,TGCAGTGCTAGATCGGCGAATGAACAGGGGGCCTATGGCTACACCTTC
.,.,TRBJ2-4,TRBV7-9,CASSLHGARGIQYF,TGTGCCAGCAGCCTACATGGGGCTAGGGGCATTCAGTACTTC
TRBD2,many,TRBJ2-1,TRBV12-3/TRBV12-4,CASIPGGAYNEQFF,TGTGCCAGCATCCCGGGGGGGGCCTACAATGAGCAGTTCTTC
.,many,TRBJ2-2,TRBV20-1,CSARTGTNTGELFF,TGCAGTGCTAGAACTGGGACGAACACCGGGGAGCTGTTTTTT
.,many,TRBJ2-1,TRBV12-3/TRBV12-4,CASSFINTGEQFF,TGTGCCAGCAGTTTCATAAACACAGGGGAGCAGTTCTTC
TRBD2,many,TRBJ2-4,TRBV12-3/TRBV12-4,CASSLGGISAKNIQYF,TGTGCCAGCAGTCTGGGGGGGATATCAGCCAAAAACATTCAGTACTTC
.,many,TRBJ2-6,TRBV6-5,CASSSFSGANVLTF,TGTGCCAGCAGTTCCTTCTCTGGGGCCAACGTCCTGACTTTC
TRBD1,many,TRBJ1-1,TRBV6-5,CASSPQTGMDTEAFF,TGTGCCAGCAGTCCTCAGACAGGGATGGACACTGAAGCTTTCTTT
.,many,TRBJ2-1,TRBV28,CASSPWTGVLAAYNEQFF,TGTGCCAGCAGTCCCTGGACAGGGGTACTAGCGGCCTACAATGAGCAGTTCTTC
.,.,TRBJ1-2,TRBV18,CASSPLDRNYGYTF,TGTGCCAGCTCACCACTCGACAGGAACTATGGCTACACCTTC